These T cell receptor beta chains were read from a single sample in a study of long-term antiretroviral therapy in people with HIV. Libraries were prepared by immunoSEQ multiplex PCR; TCRdb keeps only in-frame clonotypes and omits some of them. The sample contains about 29,000 clones, more than 75% of which appear only once. This sample comprised unsorted PBMCs, obtained 0.5 years after starting antiretroviral therapy. These receptor sequences come from a woman aged 18-29 years with HIV. The CDR3 runs from the conserved cysteine through the conserved F or W. The order of the fields is V gene, CDR3 protein.

>TRBV27
CASSFGTEAFF
>TRBV4-3
CASSPRNSGRAGTDTQYF
>TRBV6-5
CASGVQAVTGELFF
>TRBV7-2
CASSLAGIKNTEAFF
>TRBV11-2
CASSLLVGWDGELFF
>TRBV7-2
CASTYNYGYTF
>TRBV7-9
CASSLATAETQYF
>TRBV5-1
CASSLAGTSGFNEQFF
>TRBV28
CASSSNYEQYF
>TRBV7-9
CASRETGLGSYEQYF
>TRBV27
CASSSFRGRPEAFF
>TRBV9
CASSTGDRPNSPLHF
>TRBV9
CASSGDRATDTQYF
>TRBV7-2
CASSLAVMTDRNTIYF
>TRBV6-1
CASMQAVRPPDTQYF
>TRBV5-6
CASSLDWQSYEQYF
>TRBV7-9
CASSHSRARDWNINEQFF